Each of the 25 T cell receptor beta chains below was sequenced from the same sample in a study of spatial heterogeneity in lung cancer. No antigen is known for these receptors. The time point: sample taken at primary tumor resection. The study's findings and limits: Counts of expanded alpha and beta TCRs within tumors tracked the tumor nonsynonymous mutation count.

MiXCR, applied by TCRdb to the 5' RACE reads, yields one record per CDR3 protein. This table holds nearly 5,000 distinct CDR3 sequences, over 10% found once. Sequencing used lung tumor tissue, obtained at surgery. These TCRs come from a female donor with early-stage non-small cell lung cancer.

This clonotype is medium-sized (0.01 to 0.1%). The rearrangement links TRBV20-1 to TRBJ2-3, with a possible D match to TRBD1 (5 bases). Germline CDR1 DFQATT, CDR2 SNEGSKA (reference sequence). The CDR3 has 11 residues. V lost 2 bases to trimming and J lost 8 bases, with 8 bases between them. The CDR3 DNA reads TGCAGTGCTAGATGGGGCGGTACGCAGTATTTT. Translating it yields CSARWGGTQYF.

Judged by abundance, this clonotype is medium-sized. V gene TRBV7-3 combines with J gene TRBJ2-6; no firm D call. Trimming shortened V by 1 base and J by 0 bases, and 4 bases separated the two germline ends. CDR1 and CDR2 (germline): SGHTA, FQGTGA. CDR3 length: 15 amino acids. DNA of the CDR3: TGTGCCAGCAGCTTAAGTCCCTCTGGGGCCAACGTCCTGACTTTC. Translation gives CASSLSPSGANVLTF.

This clonotype was seen a few times. The rearrangement uses TRBV12-3 or TRBV12-4 and TRBJ2-3; 7 bases are a match to TRBD1. The CDR3 has 16 residues. V shed 5 bases and J 1 base; nucleotides not matched to a gene: 9. The chain's CDR3 is CASSPYSGGGTDTQYF. CDR3 DNA sequence: TGTGCCAGCAGTCCTTACTCAGGGGGAGGCACAGATACGCAGTATTTT.

There are many counts of this clonotype. J is TRBJ1-2 and V is TRBV20-1; D is unresolved. This CDR3 comprises 11 residues. Germline V gene lookup returns CDR1 DFQATT and CDR2 SNEGSKA (reference sequence). CDR3 in amino acids: CSTPYNYGYTF. CDR3 bases: TGCAGCACACCCTACAACTATGGCTACACCTTC.

In this sample, this clonotype is medium-sized (0.01 to 0.1%). This chain connects TRBV5-1 to TRBJ1-1; TRBD1 is a possible D gene (5 bases). CDR1 and CDR2 from the germline V gene are SGHRS and YFSETQ. CDR3 length: 15 amino acids. The V end was cut by 0 bases, the J end by 2 bases, with 11 bases between. The CDR3 loop reads CASSLDRPINTEAFF. For the CDR3, the DNA is TGCGCCAGCAGCTTGGACAGGCCTATCAACACTGAAGCTTTCTTT. Drawing the rest from reference TRBV5-1 and TRBJ1-1, the complete variable domain is KAGVTQTPRYLIKTRGQQVTLSCSPISGHRSVSWYQQTPGQGLQFLFEYFSETQRNKGNFPGRFSGRQFSNSRSEMNVSTLELGDSALYLCASSLDRPINTEAFFGQGTRLTVV.

This clonotype is medium-sized (0.01 to 0.1%) by share. This chain connects TRBV12-3 or TRBV12-4 to TRBJ2-7; 7 bases agree with TRBD1. The V segment lost 4 bases and the J segment 9 bases; nucleotides outside the gene matches: 9. This CDR3 has 13 amino acids. The CDR3 region has the DNA TGTGCCAGCAGTTACAGACAGGGTGGTCGGCAGTACTTC. This gives the protein CASSYRQGGRQYF.

This clonotype is medium-sized. The gene calls are TRBV5-5 and TRBJ2-7; 9 nucleotides agree with TRBD1. The CDR3 runs 14 residues. Germline trimming cut 2 bases from V and 5 bases from J; bases unmatched to any gene: 5. Germline V CDR1 and CDR2: SGHKS, YYEKEE (reference sequence). CDR3 sequence: CASSLQGARDEQYF. DNA of the CDR3: TGTGCCAGCAGCTTACAGGGGGCGCGGGACGAGCAGTACTTC. Full variable domain (remainder filled in from reference TRBV5-5 and TRBJ2-7): DAGVTQSPTHLIKTRGQQVTLRCSPISGHKSVSWYQQVLGQGPQFIFQYYEKEERGRGNFPDRFSARQFPNYSSELNVNALLLGDSALYLCASSLQGARDEQYFGPGTRLTVT.

This clonotype was observed a handful of times. The rearrangement links TRBV30 to TRBJ1-6, with D uncertain. Germline CDR1 is GTSNPN and CDR2 is SVGIG (reference sequence). The CDR3 is made up of 13 amino acids. V dropped 0 bases and J dropped 7 bases, with 7 bases sitting between them. The CDR3 sequence is CAWSVSRNSPLHF. CDR3 DNA: TGTGCCTGGAGTGTGTCGAGGAATTCACCCCTCCACTTT. Together with reference TRBV30 and TRBJ1-6, the CDR3 gives the full variable domain: SQTIHQWPATLVQPVGSPLSLECTVEGTSNPNLYWYRQAAGRGLQLLFYSVGIGQISSEVPQNLSASRPQDRQFILSSKKLLLSDSGFYLCAWSVSRNSPLHFGNGTRLTVT.

This clonotype ranks as medium-sized (0.01 to 0.1%). The V gene is TRBV9, the J gene TRBJ2-7; no clear D. The CDR3 totals 14 residues. V gave up 0 bases and J gave up 0 bases, with 7 bases separating them. Looked up from germline, CDR1 is SGDLS and CDR2 is YYNGEE. CDR3 in DNA: TGTGCCAGCAGCGTAGTTCCGAGCTCCTACGAGCAGTACTTC. This encodes CASSVVPSSYEQYF. Variable domain in full (rest from reference TRBV9 and TRBJ2-7): DSGVTQTPKHLITATGQRVTLRCSPRSGDLSVYWYQQSLDQGLQFLIQYYNGEERAKGNILERFSAQQFPDLHSELNLSSLELGDSALYFCASSVVPSSYEQYFGPGTRLTVT.

This clonotype is labeled as medium-sized. V gene TRBV24-1 combines with J gene TRBJ2-3; D is undetermined. V shed 3 bases and J shed 1 base, with 4 bases lying between them. Germline CDR1 reads KGHDR; CDR2 reads SFDVKD. The CDR3 totals 13 residues. The CDR3 DNA follows: TGTGCCACCAGTGATACAGGCACAGATACGCAGTATTTT. It yields the protein CATSDTGTDTQYF.

In this sample, this clonotype is large. This chain connects TRBV27 to TRBJ1-1; D call uncertain. The CDR3 loop spans 12 amino acids. Germline CDR1 MNHEY, CDR2 SMNVEV (reference sequence). Trimming took 4 bases from V and 8 from J, leaving 11 bases between them. The CDR3 nucleotides are TGTGCCAGCAGTTCCCAATGGGCGGAAGCTTTCTTT. Encoded protein: CASSSQWAEAFF.

This clonotype was seen more than once but under ten times. The V gene is TRBV7-9, the J gene TRBJ2-2; the match to TRBD2 covers 8 bases. Germline CDR1 and CDR2: SEHNR and FQNEAQ (reference sequence). Trimming cost V 6 bases and J 5 bases; bases outside gene matches: 5. The CDR3 runs to 14 residues. DNA of the CDR3: TGTGCCAGCAGTCCCTCGGGGGGGACCGGGGAGCTGTTTTTT. It encodes CASSPSGGTGELFF. The full variable domain, completed using reference TRBV7-9 and TRBJ2-2, is DTGVSQNPRHKITKRGQNVTFRCDPISEHNRLYWYRQTLGQGPEFLTYFQNEAQLEKSRLLSDRFSAERPKGSFSTLEIQRTEQGDSAMYLCASSPSGGTGELFFGEGSRLTVL.

There are many counts of this clonotype. The chain is built from TRBV28 and TRBJ2-3; D remains ambiguous. V dropped 3 bases and J dropped 4 bases, with 5 bases sitting between them. CDR1 and CDR2 from the germline V gene are MDHEN and SYDVKM. CDR3 length: 12 residues. The CDR3 is CASSLSADTQYF. DNA for the CDR3: TGTGCCAGCAGTTTGTCCGCAGATACGCAGTATTTT.

CDR3: CASSSRQGYEQYF. The CDR3, as DNA: TGTGCCAGCAGTTCCCGACAGGGGTACGAGCAGTACTTC. V is TRBV12-3 or TRBV12-4 and J is TRBJ2-7, with TRBD1 matching 8 bases. V was pared by 4 bases and J by 4 bases, with 3 bases of the junction left unmatched. The CDR3 is 13 amino acids.

The chain combines TRBV13 with TRBJ2-1; 7 bases align to TRBD1. This CDR3 contains 14 residues. Trimming removed 5 bases from V and 6 bases from J; junction bases left unmatched: 7. Germline V gives CDR1 PRHDT, CDR2 FYEKMQ (reference sequence). CDR3 sequence: CASSRDSSINEQFF. As DNA, the CDR3 is TGTGCCAGCAGCCGGGACAGCTCAATCAATGAGCAGTTCTTC.

V and J are TRBV20-1 and TRBJ2-7; D uncertain. Germline V gene sequence: CDR1 DFQATT, CDR2 SNEGSKA (reference sequence). The germline V and J ends were trimmed by 1 base and 7 bases, with 17 bases remaining between them. The CDR3 sequence is 14 residues long. The CDR3 DNA sequence: TGCAGTGCTAGAGTAACCAACAGTCGGAAGGAGCAGTACTTC. Translated, it gives CSARVTNSRKEQYF.

By sample fraction, this clonotype is medium-sized. The chain has TRBV6-5 and TRBJ2-2; 9 bases map to TRBD1. Trimming took 6 bases from V and 7 from J; bases not matched to a gene: 18. This CDR3 spans 18 amino acids. The germline V gene has CDR1 MNHEY and CDR2 SVGAGI. The CDR3 region is CASSDLSGTGIVGGELFF. Written as DNA, the CDR3 is TGTGCCAGCAGCGACCTCTCTGGGACAGGGATTGTCGGCGGGGAGCTGTTTTTT.

By sample fraction, this clonotype is medium-sized. The chain links TRBV4-2 to TRBJ2-3; 13 nucleotides line up with TRBD2. V gave up 6 bases and J gave up 5 bases; unmatched junction bases: 11. This CDR3 spans 17 amino acids. The germline CDR1 and CDR2 sequences are LGHNA and YNFKEQ. CDR3 sequence reads: CASRPVTSGGAGDTQYF. In nucleotides, the CDR3 is TGTGCCAGCAGACCAGTCACTAGCGGGGGGGCAGGAGATACGCAGTATTTT.

This chain joins TRBV11-1 and TRBJ1-1, with no clear D. The ends were cut back, 8 bases at V and 2 bases at J, with 15 bases in the middle. Germline CDR1 reads SGHAT; CDR2 reads FQDESV (reference sequence). This CDR3 has 14 amino acids. CDR3 region: CASSLLQSNTEAFF. The DNA of the CDR3 is TGTGCCAGCTCCCTTCTCCAGTCCAACACTGAAGCTTTCTTT.

In its sample, this clonotype was seen a few times. This chain uses TRBV20-1 with TRBJ2-1; 7 bases fit TRBD1. J was trimmed by 6 bases and V by 2 bases; bases with no gene match: 13. The germline gives CDR1 DFQATT, CDR2 SNEGSKA (reference sequence). The CDR3 extends over 16 amino acids. The CDR3 sequence: CSARTLIGTVSNEQFF. In DNA form, the CDR3 reads TGCAGTGCTAGAACTCTCATAGGGACAGTCAGCAATGAGCAGTTCTTC.

This clonotype was observed at least ten times. The chain carries TRBV20-1 and TRBJ2-5; 10 bases are a match to TRBD2. Looked up from germline, CDR1 is DFQATT and CDR2 is SNEGSKA (reference sequence). There are 15 residues in the CDR3. With V trimmed by 0 bases and J by 3 bases, 4 bases remained unmatched. CDR3 amino acids: CSARDLAGAKETQYF. In DNA form, the CDR3 reads TGCAGTGCTAGAGATCTAGCGGGGGCTAAAGAGACCCAGTACTTC.

This clonotype is judged medium-sized. The chain has TRBV2 and TRBJ1-3; 7 positions agree with TRBD1. J was trimmed by 3 bases and V by 5 bases; bases with no gene match: 7. CDR3 size: 15 residues. Germline loops: CDR1 SNHLY, CDR2 FYNNEI. CDR3 protein: CASSLDRVFGNTIYF. The DNA of the CDR3 is TGTGCCAGCAGTCTTGACAGGGTCTTTGGAAACACCATATATTTT.

This clonotype was counted at least ten times. This rearrangement joins TRBV20-1 to TRBJ2-2; 7 positions match TRBD1. This CDR3 contains 14 residues. Germline V gene data show CDR1 as DFQATT and CDR2 as SNEGSKA (reference sequence). V lost 2 bases to trimming and J lost 4 bases; unmatched junction nucleotides: 4. CDR3 sequence (DNA): TGCAGTGCTAGATACGACAGGGTCACCGGGGAGCTGTTTTTT. Protein sequence: CSARYDRVTGELFF.

This clonotype has more than one count but fewer than ten. Germline and junction disagree at one end, which may indicate a read error. The chain carries TRBV7-7 and TRBJ2-3; D is ambiguous. Germline V gives CDR1 SSHAT, CDR2 FNYEAQ (reference sequence). The CDR3 runs 13 residues. CDR3 region: CASSVLSTDTQYF. As DNA, the CDR3 is TGTGCTAGCAGCGTCCTTAGCACAGATACGCAGTATTTT. Full variable domain (remainder filled in from reference TRBV7-7 and TRBJ2-3): GAGVSQSPRYKVTKRGQDVTLRCDPISSHATLYWYQQALGQGPEFLTYFNYEAQPDKSGLPSDRFSAERPEGSISTLTIQRTEQRDSAMYRCASSVLSTDTQYFGPGTRLTVL.

In this sample, this clonotype is medium-sized. V and J are TRBV6-5 and TRBJ2-3, with D perhaps being TRBD1 or TRBD2 (6 bases each). CDR1 is MNHEY, CDR2 SVGAGI, per germline. The CDR3 has 14 amino acids. Trimming removed 6 bases at V and 5 bases at J, with 15 bases between. CDR3 sequence (DNA): TGTGCCAGCAGATCCTGGGGGGCTGAAGATACGCAGTATTTT. Its translation is CASRSWGAEDTQYF.